The 7 T cell receptor beta chains in this list originate from one sample, sequenced in a study of T cell responses to AZD1222 COVID-19 vaccine (dated by TCRdb to the early 2020s). The protocol used for the library was the immunoSEQ multiplex PCR assay. Imported from immuneACCESS, the table was reduced by TCRdb to in-frame sequences with V and J called. These copies leave out some clones; in studies compared against another copy, an unresolved V gene accounts for under half, and the cause of the remainder is not known. For this sample there are 100,000 to 150,000 clones; roughly 91% appear just once. The ten biggest clones cover approximately 1.1% of the sample. What this sample's time point label stands for: about 28 days (+/-7) after the second vaccine dose. Sample: peripheral blood, taken 28 days after the second AZD1222 dose. The source is an adult who received the AZD1222 COVID-19 vaccine.

On this clone: In the same sample, other DNA sequences code for this CDR3. This chain links TRBV24-1 with TRBJ1-6; D is ambiguous. Per the germline V gene, CDR1 is KGHDR and CDR2 is SFDVKD. V was pared by 4 bases and J by 7 bases, with 4 bases between. The CDR3 sequence is 12 residues long. CDR3 protein: CATSDGNSPLHF. The CDR3 coding sequence is TGTGCCACCAGTGACGGGAATTCACCCCTCCACTTT.

The count of this clone is one. This chain links TRBV18 with TRBJ1-5; 9 bases align to TRBD1. The CDR3 extends over 16 amino acids. Trimming cost V 5 bases and J 7 bases; bases outside gene matches: 12. Germline assignment: CDR1 KGHSH and CDR2 LQKENI. Here the CDR3 reads CASSVTGTGIGQPQHF. CDR3 DNA sequence: TGTGCCAGCTCAGTAACCGGGACAGGGATTGGGCAGCCCCAGCATTTT.

The chain has TRBV7-8 and TRBJ1-6; D gene ambiguous. This CDR3 region has 14 residues. V shed 2 bases and J shed 16 bases, with 18 bases lying between them. The V gene's germline CDR1 is SGHVS and CDR2 FQNEAQ. Here the CDR3 DNA reads TGTGCCAGCAGCTTACAATCTCATCCAGGAGGACTCCACTTT. It encodes CASSLQSHPGGLHF.

This sequence joins TRBV23-1 and TRBJ2-7, with 8 bases aligning to TRBD2. TRBV23-1 is filed as an ORF, its function uncertain. The length of the CDR3 is 19 residues. With V trimmed by 0 bases and J by 3 bases, 16 bases remained unmatched. The CDR3 loop reads CASSQSKRERETRNYEQYF. CDR3 nucleotides: TGCGCCAGCAGTCAATCGAAGAGGGAGCGGGAGACACGAAACTACGAGCAGTACTTC.

The chain is built from TRBV6-5 and TRBJ2-1; perhaps TRBD2 as D (5 bases). Germline CDR1 is MNHEY and CDR2 is SVGAGI. V was trimmed by 5 bases and J by 9 bases, leaving 11 bases between them. The CDR3 loop spans 12 amino acids. For the CDR3, the DNA is TGTGCCAGCAGTATACCCCGGGGTGAGCAGTTCTTC. It translates to CASSIPRGEQFF.

The chain uses TRBV5-4 and TRBJ2-3, with TRBD2 matching over 15 bases. The CDR3 is made up of 17 amino acids. Germline CDR1 and CDR2: SGHNT and YYREEE (reference sequence). The J segment lost 4 bases and the V segment lost 4 bases, leaving 7 bases of the junction unmatched. The CDR3 sequence: CASSAGTSGRPADTQYF. CDR3 sequence (DNA): TGTGCCAGCAGCGCCGGGACTAGCGGGAGGCCCGCAGATACGCAGTATTTT.

This clone was detected once. The chain is built from TRBV5-8 and TRBJ1-3; D ambiguous. This CDR3 has 15 residues. V shed 0 bases and J shed 1 base, with 8 bases lying between them. CDR1 SGHTS and CDR2 YDEGEE come from the germline V gene. Written as DNA, the CDR3 is TGTGCCAGCAGCTTGGCACTGTATTCTGGAAACACCATATATTTT. As protein: CASSLALYSGNTIYF.